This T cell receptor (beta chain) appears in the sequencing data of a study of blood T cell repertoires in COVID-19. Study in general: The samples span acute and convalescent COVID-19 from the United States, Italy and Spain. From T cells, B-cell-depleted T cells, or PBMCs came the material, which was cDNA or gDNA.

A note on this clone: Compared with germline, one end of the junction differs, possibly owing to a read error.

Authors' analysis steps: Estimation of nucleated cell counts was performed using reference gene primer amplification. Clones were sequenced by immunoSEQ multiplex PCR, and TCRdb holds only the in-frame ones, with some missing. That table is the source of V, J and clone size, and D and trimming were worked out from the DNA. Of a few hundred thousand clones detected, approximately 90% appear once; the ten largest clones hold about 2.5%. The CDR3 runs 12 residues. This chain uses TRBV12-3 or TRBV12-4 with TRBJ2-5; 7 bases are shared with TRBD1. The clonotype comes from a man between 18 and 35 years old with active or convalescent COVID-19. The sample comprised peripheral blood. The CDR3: CASTGDQETQYF. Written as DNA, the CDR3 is TGTGCCAGTACAGGGGACCAGGAGACCCAGTACTTC.